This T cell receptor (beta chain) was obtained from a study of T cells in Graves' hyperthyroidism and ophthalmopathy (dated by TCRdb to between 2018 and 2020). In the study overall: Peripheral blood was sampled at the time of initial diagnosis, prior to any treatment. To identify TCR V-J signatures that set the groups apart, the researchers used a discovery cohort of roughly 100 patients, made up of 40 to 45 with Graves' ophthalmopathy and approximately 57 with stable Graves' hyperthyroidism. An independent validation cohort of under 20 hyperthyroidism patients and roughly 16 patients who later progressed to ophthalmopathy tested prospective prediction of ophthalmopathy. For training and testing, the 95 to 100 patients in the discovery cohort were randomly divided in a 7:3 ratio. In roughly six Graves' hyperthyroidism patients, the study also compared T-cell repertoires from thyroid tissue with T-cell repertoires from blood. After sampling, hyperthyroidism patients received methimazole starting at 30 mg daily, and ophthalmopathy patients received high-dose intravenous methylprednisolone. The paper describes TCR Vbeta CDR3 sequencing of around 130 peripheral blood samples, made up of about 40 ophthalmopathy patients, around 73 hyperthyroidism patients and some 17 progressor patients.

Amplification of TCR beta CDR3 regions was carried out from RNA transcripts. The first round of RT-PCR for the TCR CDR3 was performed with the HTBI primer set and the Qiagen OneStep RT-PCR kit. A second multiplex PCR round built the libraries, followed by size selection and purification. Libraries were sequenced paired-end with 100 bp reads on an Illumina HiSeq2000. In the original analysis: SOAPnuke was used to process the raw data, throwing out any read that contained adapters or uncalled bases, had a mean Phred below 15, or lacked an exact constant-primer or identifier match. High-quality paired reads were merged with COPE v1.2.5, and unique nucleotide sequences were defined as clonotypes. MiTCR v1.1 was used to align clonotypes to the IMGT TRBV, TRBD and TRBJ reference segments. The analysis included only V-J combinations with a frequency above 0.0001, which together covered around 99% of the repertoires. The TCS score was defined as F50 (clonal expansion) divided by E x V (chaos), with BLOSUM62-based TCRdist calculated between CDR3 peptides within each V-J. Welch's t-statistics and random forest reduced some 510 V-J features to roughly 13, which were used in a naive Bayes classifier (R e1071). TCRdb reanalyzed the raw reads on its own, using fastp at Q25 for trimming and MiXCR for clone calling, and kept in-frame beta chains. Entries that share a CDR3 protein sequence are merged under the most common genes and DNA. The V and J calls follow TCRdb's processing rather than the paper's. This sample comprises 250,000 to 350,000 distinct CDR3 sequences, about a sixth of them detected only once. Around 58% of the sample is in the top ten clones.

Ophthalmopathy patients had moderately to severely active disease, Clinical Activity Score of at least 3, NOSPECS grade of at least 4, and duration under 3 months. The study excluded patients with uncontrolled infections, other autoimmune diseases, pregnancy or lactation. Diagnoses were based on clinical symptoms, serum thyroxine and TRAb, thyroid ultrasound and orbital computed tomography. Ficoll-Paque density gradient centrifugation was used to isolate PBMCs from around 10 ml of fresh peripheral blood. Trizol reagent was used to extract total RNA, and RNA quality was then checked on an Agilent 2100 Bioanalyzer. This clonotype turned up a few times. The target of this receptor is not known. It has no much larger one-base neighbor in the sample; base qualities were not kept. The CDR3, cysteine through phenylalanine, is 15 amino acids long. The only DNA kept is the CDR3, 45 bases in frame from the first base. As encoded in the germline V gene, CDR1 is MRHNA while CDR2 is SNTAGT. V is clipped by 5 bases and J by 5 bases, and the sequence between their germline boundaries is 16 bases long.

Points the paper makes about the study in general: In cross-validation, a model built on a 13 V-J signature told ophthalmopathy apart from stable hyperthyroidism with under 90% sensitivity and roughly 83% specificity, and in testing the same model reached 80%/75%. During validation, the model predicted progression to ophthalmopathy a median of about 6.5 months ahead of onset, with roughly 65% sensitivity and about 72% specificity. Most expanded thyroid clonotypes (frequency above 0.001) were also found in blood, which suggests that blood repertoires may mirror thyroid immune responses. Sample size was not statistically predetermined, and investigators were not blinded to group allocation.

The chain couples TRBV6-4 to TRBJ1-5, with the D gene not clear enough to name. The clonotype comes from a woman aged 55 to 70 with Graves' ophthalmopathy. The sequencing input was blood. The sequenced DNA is TGTGCCAGCAGTCCCGATGGCTTGCCGGATCAGCCCCAGCATTTT. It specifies CASSPDGLPDQPQHF.